The 25 T cell receptor beta chains below come from one sample, sequenced in a study of cytomegalovirus exposure and HLA in healthy donors. In the PCR, 60 Vbeta and 13 Jbeta primers were used. Measured with immunoSEQ multiplex PCR; TCRdb has only the in-frame clones, and not every one. The sample has around 130,000 clones. The sequenced sample was PBMCs. These TCRs come from a woman aged 35 to 49 in good health and CMV-seronegative.

The chain combines TRBV28 with TRBJ2-3; 8 bases map to TRBD2. V gave up 3 bases and J gave up 3 bases; unmatched junction bases: 5. Germline values: CDR1 MDHEN, CDR2 SYDVKM. This CDR3 region has 15 residues. The CDR3 region is CASSFQRGRTDTQYF. CDR3 nucleotide sequence: TGTGCCAGCAGTTTCCAGCGGGGGCGAACAGATACGCAGTATTTT.

V is TRBV6-1 and J is TRBJ2-7, with a possible D match to TRBD2 (6 bases). The CDR3 extends over 13 amino acids. V lost 4 bases and J 2 bases, leaving 9 bases between the germline ends. In germline, CDR1 is MNHNS, CDR2 SASEGT. The CDR3 DNA reads as TGTGCCAGCAGTGTGCCGGGGGCCTACGAGCAGTACTTC. This encodes CASSVPGAYEQYF.

The chain recombines TRBV6-1 with TRBJ2-2, with D unclear. The CDR3 extends over 12 amino acids. V was trimmed by 7 bases and J by 7 bases, leaving 10 bases between them. From germline, CDR1 is MNHNS and CDR2 SASEGT. The DNA for the CDR3 is TGTGCCAGCAAAGTTACAAACGGGGAGCTGTTTTTT. Translation: CASKVTNGELFF.

V is TRBV6-5 and J is TRBJ1-1; maybe TRBD1 (5 bases). The V gene lost 0 bases and the J gene lost 6 bases, with 14 bases spanning the gap. The CDR3 contains 15 residues. Germline loops: CDR1 MNHEY, CDR2 SVGAGI. DNA of the CDR3: TGTGCCAGCAGTTACTCGTACGGCGGGGGGTCTGAAGCTTTCTTT. This encodes CASSYSYGGGSEAFF.

The chain has TRBV11-3 and TRBJ2-2; 7 bases fit TRBD1. V lost 5 bases, J lost 7 bases, and 13 bases stayed unmatched. The CDR3 runs 16 residues. CDR1 and CDR2 from the germline V gene are SGHNT and YENEEA. The CDR3 sequence: CASSPWTGDIGGELFF. CDR3 DNA sequence: TGTGCCAGCAGCCCGTGGACAGGAGATATAGGCGGGGAGCTGTTTTTT.

V gene TRBV29-1 combines with J gene TRBJ2-7, with 11 bases aligning to TRBD1. Germline CDR1 SQVTM, CDR2 ANQGSEA. The length of the CDR3 is 14 residues. Trimming took 4 bases from V and 3 from J; bases not matched to a gene: 5. The CDR3 coding sequence is TGCAGCGTTGCCAAGGGGACAGGGGGCTACGAGCAGTACTTC. Its protein is CSVAKGTGGYEQYF.

The chain employs TRBV5-6 and TRBJ2-3; 9 nucleotides agree with TRBD1. With 4 bases clipped from V and 4 bases from J, the junction kept 13 bases outside the gene matches. Germline-derived CDR1 and CDR2 are SGHDT and YYEEEE. The CDR3 runs to 17 residues. In DNA, the CDR3 is TGTGCCAGCAGCGTAGGGACAGGGAAGGCCGGGGCAGATACGCAGTATTTT. It translates to CASSVGTGKAGADTQYF.

V gene TRBV19 combines with J gene TRBJ2-2; D not certain. Germline CDR1 reads LNHDA; CDR2 reads SQIVND (reference sequence). CDR3 length: 16 residues. V was pared by 3 bases and J by 0 bases, with 11 bases between. The CDR3 coding sequence is TGTGCCAGTAGTATCTTACAGATAACGAACACCGGGGAGCTGTTTTTT. Encoded protein: CASSILQITNTGELFF.

V and J are TRBV4-1 and TRBJ1-2; D not certain. V was clipped by 0 bases and J by 1 base, with 9 bases between them. Germline V gene lookup returns CDR1 MGHRA and CDR2 YSYEKL. The CDR3 is 15 amino acids. In nucleotides, the CDR3 is TGCGCCAGCAGCCAAGATCCCAACATTAACTATGGCTACACCTTC. Amino acid sequence: CASSQDPNINYGYTF.

The V call is TRBV4-3, the J call TRBJ2-1; TRBD2 matches at 8 bases. Germline loops: CDR1 LGHNA, CDR2 YSLEER. The CDR3 covers 16 residues. The junction had 14 bases not matched to a gene; V was cut back by 4 bases and J by 9 bases. This CDR3 reads CASSLSTAGGQGEQFF. In DNA, the CDR3 is TGCGCCAGCAGCCTCTCGACCGCGGGGGGCCAGGGTGAGCAGTTCTTC.

V and J are TRBV5-1 and TRBJ1-5, with D possibly TRBD1 on 6 matching bases. Trimming cost V 4 bases and J 5 bases, with 13 bases left between them. CDR1 and CDR2 (germline): SGHRS, YFSETQ. This CDR3 contains 14 residues. CDR3 nucleotides: TGCGCCAGCAGCACTGGGACACCCGATCAGCCCCAGCATTTT. Its protein is CASSTGTPDQPQHF. Combining the CDR3 with reference TRBV5-1 and TRBJ1-5 gives the whole variable domain KAGVTQTPRYLIKTRGQQVTLSCSPISGHRSVSWYQQTPGQGLQFLFEYFSETQRNKGNFPGRFSGRQFSNSRSEMNVSTLELGDSALYLCASSTGTPDQPQHFGDGTRLSIL.

The chain uses TRBV7-2 and TRBJ2-2, with TRBD2 identical over 9 bases. Germline loops: CDR1 SGHTA, CDR2 FQGNSA. This CDR3 has 17 amino acids. Germline trimming cut 2 bases from V and 5 bases from J; bases unmatched to any gene: 9. The CDR3 is CASSLMGHSGGTGELFF. DNA of the CDR3: TGTGCCAGCAGCTTAATGGGCCATAGCGGGGGAACCGGGGAGCTGTTTTTT. Full variable domain (remainder filled in from reference TRBV7-2 and TRBJ2-2): GAGVSQSPSNKVTEKGKDVELRCDPISGHTALYWYRQSLGQGLEFLIYFQGNSAPDKSGLPSDRFSAERTGGSVSTLTIQRTQQEDSAVYLCASSLMGHSGGTGELFFGEGSRLTVL.

The chain links TRBV28 to TRBJ2-1; D call uncertain. The germline CDR1 and CDR2 sequences are MDHEN and SYDVKM. The CDR3 has 13 residues. V was cut by 6 bases and J by 13 bases, with 19 bases left in between. CDR3 sequence (DNA): TGTGCCAGCAGCACCGAAATCCGCGTCAAACAGTTCTTC. Its translation is CASSTEIRVKQFF.

The chain couples TRBV7-2 to TRBJ2-7, with a tentative D call TRBD1 (7 bases). The CDR3 runs to 13 residues. V gave up 4 bases and J gave up 6 bases, with 13 bases separating them. The germline CDR1 and CDR2 sequences are SGHTA and FQGNSA. This chain's CDR3 is CASSYHRGGEQYF. The CDR3 coding sequence is TGTGCCAGCAGCTACCACAGGGGAGGCGAGCAGTACTTC.

This chain links TRBV18 with TRBJ2-7, with D perhaps matching TRBD1 (6 bases). Germline V gives CDR1 KGHSH, CDR2 LQKENI. Deletions cut 0 bases from V and 2 bases from J, with 14 bases between. The CDR3 has 16 residues. CDR3 nucleotides: TGTGCCAGCTCACCACCGCGTCCCAGGGGAACCTACGAGCAGTACTTC. As protein: CASSPPRPRGTYEQYF.

The gene calls are TRBV7-2 and TRBJ1-2, with TRBD1 as a possible D gene (5 bases). CDR1 and CDR2 (germline): SGHTA, FQGNSA. The CDR3 is 14 amino acids. Trimming removed 5 bases at V and 5 bases at J, with 15 bases between. The CDR3 DNA sequence: TGTGCCAGCAGCCCAGCGGGGGGTAATTATGGCTACACCTTC. Protein sequence: CASSPAGGNYGYTF.

The rearrangement joins TRBV6-5 to TRBJ1-2; D is possibly TRBD1 (5 bases). The germline V gene has CDR1 MNHEY and CDR2 SVGAGI. The V gene lost 7 bases and the J gene lost 11 bases, with 23 bases spanning the gap. This CDR3 spans 14 amino acids. The CDR3: CASTRGVPSMEYTF. CDR3 nucleotides: TGTGCCAGCACTCGGGGGGTACCCTCTATGGAGTACACCTTC.

The chain links TRBV28 to TRBJ2-7; D gene unclear. The length of the CDR3 is 11 residues. V dropped 5 bases and J dropped 3 bases, with 5 bases sitting between them. The germline V gene encodes CDR1 MDHEN and CDR2 SYDVKM. CDR3 protein: CASSTYYEQYV. DNA of the CDR3: TGTGCCAGCAGTACATACTACGAGCAGTACGTC.

The chain joins TRBV4-3 to TRBJ2-3; D not certain. Looked up from germline, CDR1 is LGHNA and CDR2 is YSLEER. The V end lost 1 base, the J end lost 2 bases, and 16 bases lay between the germline ends. The CDR3 is 17 amino acids. The CDR3 spells CASSQGGVQPFTDTQYF. In DNA form, the CDR3 reads TGCGCCAGCAGCCAAGGTGGAGTACAACCTTTCACAGATACGCAGTATTTT.

The J gene is TRBJ2-7, the V gene TRBV2; possible D gene TRBD1, 5 bases. The CDR3 consists of 12 residues. CDR1 and CDR2 (germline): SNHLY, FYNNEI. Trimming pared 5 bases from V and 5 bases from J, leaving 10 bases between. CDR3 sequence (DNA): TGTGCCAGCAGTTCAGGGTTCCACGAGCAGTACGTC. As protein: CASSSGFHEQYV.

This sequence joins TRBV25-1 and TRBJ1-1, with 7 bases identical to TRBD1. The CDR3 has 16 residues. J lost 5 bases, V lost 1 base, and 10 bases had no gene match. Germline lookup yields CDR1 MGHDK and CDR2 SYGVNS. CDR3 sequence (DNA): TGTGCCAGCAGTGAATTTGAGGGACAGCCTGGGACTGAAGCTTTCTTT. Encoded protein: CASSEFEGQPGTEAFF.

The CDR3 DNA follows: TGTGCCAGCAGCCAAGTGCAAGGGGGACAGGGGTATGGCTACACCTTC. Amino acid sequence: CASSQVQGGQGYGYTF. This chain connects TRBV7-2 to TRBJ1-2; 10 bases agree with TRBD1. The CDR3 is 16 residues long. The V gene's germline CDR1 is SGHTA and CDR2 FQGNSA. V lost 5 bases and J lost 5; bases outside the gene matches: 11.

V is TRBV7-2 and J is TRBJ2-1; 12 nucleotides match TRBD2. Trimming cost V 5 bases and J 3 bases; bases outside gene matches: 5. Looked up from germline, CDR1 is SGHTA and CDR2 is FQGNSA. The CDR3 consists of 16 residues. CDR3: CASSLTSGGNYNEQFF. CDR3 nucleotide sequence: TGTGCCAGCAGCCTCACTAGCGGGGGGAACTACAATGAGCAGTTCTTC.

The rearrangement joins TRBV4-1 to TRBJ1-4; TRBD1 matches at 8 bases. The CDR3 length is 15 residues. Trimming took 0 bases from V and 13 from J; bases not matched to a gene: 10. Germline V CDR1 and CDR2: MGHRA, YSYEKL. CDR3 amino acids: CASSQERTGYQRLFF. Written as DNA, the CDR3 is TGCGCCAGCAGCCAAGAAAGGACAGGGTATCAGCGACTGTTTTTT.

The J gene is TRBJ2-3, the V gene TRBV7-3, with D perhaps TRBD1 (5 bases). This CDR3 comprises 10 residues. V lost 6 bases to trimming and J lost 14 bases, with 12 bases between them. The germline CDR1 and CDR2 sequences are SGHTA and FQGTGA. The DNA of the CDR3 is TGTGCCAGCAGTGACAGACCGGCGTATTTT. This translates into CASSDRPAYF.